The 13 T cell receptor beta chains below all came from one sample that was sequenced in a study of cytomegalovirus exposure and HLA in healthy donors. The study ran its PCR with 60 Vbeta and 13 Jbeta primers. This table comes from immunoSEQ multiplex PCR, and its TCRdb copy is limited to in-frame clones, with some not included. The data hold about 170,000 clones, with roughly 76% observed a single time. Sequenced input: PBMCs. Receptors were obtained from a male donor in good health and CMV-seronegative.

This chain links TRBV10-3 with TRBJ2-1; D is perhaps TRBD1 (6 bases). Between the trimmed V and J ends, which lost 6 bases and 0 bases, there was a span of 12 bases. CDR1 is ENHRY and CDR2 is SYGVKD in the germline V gene. The CDR3 consists of 15 residues. CDR3 nucleotides: TGTGCCATCAGACCAGCGGACAGCTCCTACAATGAGCAGTTCTTC. Translating gives CAIRPADSSYNEQFF.

In DNA, the CDR3 is TGTGCCAGCAGCGTAGGGACAGGGGGAGAAAAACTGTTTTTT. Encoded protein: CASSVGTGGEKLFF. V usage is TRBV9 and J usage is TRBJ1-4, with TRBD1 matching 10 bases. This CDR3 has 14 amino acids. Per the germline V gene, CDR1 is SGDLS and CDR2 is YYNGEE. With 0 bases clipped from V and 8 bases from J, the junction kept 1 base outside the gene matches.

The gene calls are TRBV10-1 and TRBJ2-1; D is possibly TRBD2 (6 bases). Germline-derived CDR1 and CDR2 are WNHNN and SYGVQD (reference sequence). There are 15 residues in the CDR3. The V gene lost 3 bases and the J gene lost 4 bases, with 13 bases spanning the gap. The CDR3 loop reads CASSEVAGRYNEQFF. CDR3 bases: TGCGCCAGCAGTGAAGTTGCGGGGCGATACAATGAGCAGTTCTTC.

This chain connects TRBV6-5 to TRBJ2-1, with a weak D call TRBD1 (6 bases). V lost 3 bases to trimming and J lost 3 bases, with 15 bases between them. Germline values: CDR1 MNHEY, CDR2 SVGAGI. The CDR3 sequence is 16 residues long. The CDR3 protein is CASSYTRQALYNEQFF. DNA for the CDR3: TGTGCCAGCAGTTATACGCGACAGGCGCTCTACAATGAGCAGTTCTTC.

CDR3: CASSLGQGGSPLHF. The CDR3, as DNA: TGTGCCAGCAGCTTAGGCCAGGGTGGTTCACCCCTCCACTTT. This rearrangement joins TRBV7-6 to TRBJ1-6; weak D call: TRBD1 (5 bases). V dropped 1 base and J dropped 9 bases, with 10 bases sitting between them. CDR1 is SGHVS, CDR2 FNYEAQ, per germline. This CDR3 is 14 amino acids long.

With respect to this clone: Other DNA sequences in the same sample also yield this CDR3. The gene calls are TRBV30 and TRBJ1-2, with a weak D call TRBD1 (5 bases). The CDR3 consists of 13 residues. Germline CDR1 is GTSNPN and CDR2 is SVGIG (reference sequence). Trimming shortened V by 0 bases and J by 7 bases, and 12 bases separated the two germline ends. CDR3 nucleotides: TGTGCCTGGAGTGTCGGGGGGGAGGGTGGCTACACCTTC. Its protein product is CAWSVGGEGGYTF.

The DNA for the CDR3 is TGTGCTAGTGGTTTGGGCACCGGGAGGGTCGGGGAGCTGTTTTTT. This translates into CASGLGTGRVGELFF. This sequence joins TRBV12-5 and TRBJ2-2, with 8 bases lining up with TRBD2. CDR1 and CDR2 (germline): LGHNT, FRNRAP. Trimming took 1 base from V and 7 from J; bases not matched to a gene: 5. CDR3 size: 15 residues. Using reference TRBV12-5 and TRBJ2-2 for the parts outside the CDR3, the full variable domain is DARVTQTPRHKVTEMGQEVTMRCQPILGHNTVFWYRQTMMQGLELLAYFRNRAPLDDSGMPKDRFSAEMPDATLATLKIQPSEPRDSAVYFCASGLGTGRVGELFFGEGSRLTVL.

The chain carries TRBV30 and TRBJ1-5, with no clear D. The CDR3 covers 13 residues. Per the germline V gene, CDR1 is GTSNPN and CDR2 is SVGIG (reference sequence). Deletions cut 0 bases from V and 4 bases from J, with 7 bases between. DNA for the CDR3: TGTGCCTGGAGTGTCATAGAGAATCAGCCCCAGCATTTT. Translating it yields CAWSVIENQPQHF.

This sequence joins TRBV19 and TRBJ1-1, with unresolved D. The CDR3 spans 13 residues. V lost 3 bases and J 3 bases, leaving 8 bases between the germline ends. The germline CDR1 and CDR2 sequences are LNHDA and SQIVND (reference sequence). The CDR3 nucleotides are TGTGCCAGTAGTATGACTTCGCACACTGAAGCTTTCTTT. This sequence encodes CASSMTSHTEAFF.

Written as DNA, the CDR3 is TGCGCCAGCAGCTTGCGGGGGGCCAACAATGAGCAGTTCTTC. This gives the protein CASSLRGANNEQFF. The chain is built from TRBV5-1 and TRBJ2-1, with a tentative D call TRBD2 (7 bases). Trimming removed 1 base from V and 5 bases from J, with 10 bases in between. CDR1 SGHRS and CDR2 YFSETQ come from the germline V gene. This CDR3 contains 14 residues.

V is TRBV6-5 and J is TRBJ2-7; 7 bases agree with TRBD2. V shed 5 bases and J 0 bases; nucleotides not matched to a gene: 7. The CDR3 sequence is 15 residues long. CDR1 is MNHEY, CDR2 SVGAGI, per germline. CDR3 protein: CASSVLGGISYEQYF. In nucleotides, the CDR3 is TGTGCCAGCAGTGTTTTGGGAGGGATCTCCTACGAGCAGTACTTC.

This chain links TRBV2 with TRBJ1-5; D uncertain. Trimming took off 4 bases at V and 8 bases at J, with 12 bases between the two ends. The CDR3 has 13 residues. Per the germline V gene, CDR1 is SNHLY and CDR2 is FYNNEI. This CDR3 is CASSVEGIEPQHF. The CDR3 region has the DNA TGTGCCAGCAGTGTTGAGGGTATTGAGCCCCAGCATTTT.

V usage is TRBV6-6 and J usage is TRBJ2-7, with 8 nucleotides matching TRBD1. The ends lost 6 bases at V and 5 bases at J; junction bases unmatched: 12. This CDR3 contains 15 residues. The V gene's germline CDR1 is MNHNY and CDR2 SVGAGI (reference sequence). CDR3: CASSSPRTGTNEQYF. DNA for the CDR3: TGTGCCAGCAGCTCCCCCCGGACAGGGACCAACGAGCAGTACTTC.